This T cell receptor (beta chain) was sequenced during a study of beta chain features in type 1 diabetes listed by TCRdb under 2018. With regard to the full study: Patients and healthy donors did not differ in mean age, gender distribution, total cell number or subset yield. Across all samples, around 99 million sorted cells were examined, and cell number per subset correlated strongly with RNA yield. The study compared the TCRB repertoires of sorted circulating CD4+ T cell subsets in recently diagnosed type 1 diabetes patients with those in matched healthy donors. Regulatory and stem cell-like memory subsets were isolated from only 8 patients and roughly 8 healthy donors, whereas naive and central memory subsets came from all 28 donors.

A single peripheral blood draw of around 0.11 L on average was collected from each donor into heparinised tubes. Naive, central memory, regulatory and stem cell-like memory CD4+ T cells were sorted on a BD FACSAria II using a panel including CD45RO, CCR7, CD25, CD127, CD95 and CD27. All sorted populations exceeded 95% purity. PBMCs were isolated immediately by Lymphoprep density gradient centrifugation and stained directly without culture. Samples were stained and sorted in pairs, with one healthy donor and one patient per experiment, so that batch effects were minimized. The High Capacity cDNA Reverse Transcription Kit was used to reverse transcribe all of the isolated RNA, meaning that expressed TCRB transcripts were what got sequenced. Deep immunoSEQ sequencing was applied to naive, central memory and regulatory T cell samples, giving an average of around 3.8 million total reads per sample. After sorted cells were lysed in RLT buffer, RNA was extracted with DNase-treated RNeasy Micro or Mini kits, with the choice depending on cell number. To prevent cross-contamination, every cell subset was processed on its own, while patient and healthy donor samples were processed together. The immunoSEQ multiplex PCR was used to amplify TCRB sequences from cDNA, yielding 87-bp fragments that span the CDR3 region. The amplicons were sequenced using the Illumina HiSeq platform. As for how the authors treated the data: Synthetic template baselines were used to correct PCR bias computationally, reads within Hamming distance 2 were collapsed, and singletons that could not be merged were discarded. Reads were aligned against IMGT so that V, D and J genes, CDR3 length and insertions or deletions at six rearrangement sites could be assigned. Within each subset, clonotype counts were normalized to sorted cell number, after which true diversity and Gini coefficients were computed with the tcR R package. Repertoire sharing was quantified using the overlap coefficient calculated on TCRB nucleotide sequences. The table comes from immuneACCESS by way of TCRdb, which keeps in-frame sequences with V and J called. Part of the clones is missing from these tables; in studies checked, under half for an unresolved V gene and the rest for unknown reasons. V and J calls and clone size are those listed in that table; D and trimming were worked out from the DNA. In this sample the table shows 130,000 or so clones, 9% of which occur a single time. Jointly, the top ten make up around 0.79% of the sample.

Regarding this clone: There is no known antigen for this receptor. Per-base quality was not reported, and no clone a single base away is much larger than it.

The germline V gene gives CDR1 as SQVTM and CDR2 as ANQGSEA. Counted from cysteine to phenylalanine, this CDR3 has 14 amino acids. Only the CDR3 portion is preserved as DNA: 42 bases, with reading frame beginning at the first base. Trimming takes 4 bases from V and 0 bases from J, and the germline ends sit 9 bases apart. General findings and caveats noted by the study authors: Because the HLA sub-analyses included only small numbers of individuals, any influence of HLA type on TCRB rearrangement was left unresolved. Naive, central memory and regulatory TCRB repertoires appeared to be more alike among patients than among healthy donors. Because cDNA rather than genomic DNA was sequenced, highly expressing activated cells could have been over-represented, although no difference in activation and CD3 levels was found between groups. At VDJ recombination sites, type 1 diabetes patients had fewer insertions and more deleted nucleotides, which implies abnormalities in thymic rearrangement. Type 1 diabetes patients showed a moderate but significant shortening of TCRB CDR3 length in all four CD4+ subsets. Shorter templates might be favored by PCR, yet because patient and control samples were amplified and corrected together, any such skew would affect both groups equally.

Sequencing was done on a sample of central memory CD4+ T cells from blood. The chain is assembled from TRBV29-1 and TRBJ1-4; no D gene is confidently identified. This TCR was recovered from a man between 25 and 39 years old with type 1 diabetes. The DNA reads TGCAGCGTTGCCAGGCGAGCAACTAATGAAAAACTGTTTTTT. Its protein is CSVARRATNEKLFF.